Listed here is a single T cell receptor beta chain. Sequencing used immunoSEQ multiplex PCR; TCRdb keeps in-frame clones, though not all of them. In the table there are fewer than 350,000 clones, 70% to 90% of which are singletons. This record belongs to a study of blood T cell repertoires in COVID-19. On the study more broadly: The samples span acute and convalescent COVID-19 from the United States, Italy and Spain. PBMCs, B-cell-depleted T cells, or T cells were the source of the cDNA or gDNA that made up the material.

The V gene lost 8 bases and the J gene lost 6 bases, with 17 bases spanning the gap. The CDR3 is 15 residues long. The germline V gene encodes CDR1 SNHLY and CDR2 FYNNEI. This sequence originates from a man younger than 35 with active or convalescent COVID-19. Sample: peripheral blood. J is TRBJ1-6 and V is TRBV2, with D uncertain. The CDR3 reads CASLRSEGSNSPLHF. The CDR3 region has the DNA TGTGCCAGCTTAAGGTCAGAGGGCAGTAATTCACCCCTCCACTTT.